This is a list of T cell receptor beta chains from one sample in a study of T-cell reconstitution after alpha-beta-depleted transplantation in children. TCRdb recomputed calls from the PCR reads with MiXCR, one row per CDR3 protein. The sample holds some 840,000 distinct CDR3 sequences, roughly 15% seen once. The sequencing used PBMCs, mostly from graft donor cells, collected 360 days after TCRalphabeta/CD19-depleted stem cell transplant. The receptors come from a male patient younger than 18 who had a stem cell transplant for acute lymphoblastic leukemia, so the T cells may come from the graft donor. Each CDR3 is given with its conserved first and last residue. The order of the fields is CDR3 DNA, CDR3 protein, J gene, D gene, V gene, clone size. A D gene is named only where the DNA matches it firmly. Part of the rows lack a size; the others show once, few, many or a class for expanded clones.

DNA: TGTGCCAGCAGCTTTATAACTCTCCAGTTCTTC; CDR3: CASSFITLQFF; J: TRBJ2-1; D: .; V: TRBV5-6; size: few
DNA: TGTGCCAGCAGCTTAAAACTAGCGGGACCTATGTGCTTC; CDR3: CASSLKLAGPMCF; J: TRBJ2-7; D: TRBD2; V: TRBV7-9; size: .
DNA: TGCGCCAGCAGCCTCTCTTACGGGGGGACAGAATACGAGCAGTACTTC; CDR3: CASSLSYGGTEYEQYF; J: TRBJ2-7; D: .; V: TRBV5-1; size: .
DNA: TGTGCCAGCAGCTTAGCGGGGAGCGACAGGGAAGCCAGATCTAGCACAGATACGCAGTATTTT; CDR3: CASSLAGSDREARSSTDTQYF; J: TRBJ2-3; D: TRBD1; V: TRBV7-6; size: few
DNA: TGTGCCAGCAGCCTTTGGACTAGCTCCTACAATGAGCAGTTCTTC; CDR3: CASSLWTSSYNEQFF; J: TRBJ2-1; D: TRBD2; V: TRBV3-1; size: many
DNA: TGTGCCAGCAGCTTAGCGGGGCGGTACACTGAAGCTTTCTTT; CDR3: CASSLAGRYTEAFF; J: TRBJ1-1; D: .; V: TRBV7-9; size: .
DNA: TGTGCCAGCTCACCACAAAAGATCATGAACACTGAAGCTTTCTTT; CDR3: CASSPQKIMNTEAFF; J: TRBJ1-1; D: .; V: TRBV18; size: .
DNA: TGTGCCAGCAGTTTATCTGGGAACGGCGAGCAGTACTTC; CDR3: CASSLSGNGEQYF; J: TRBJ2-7; D: .; V: TRBV28; size: .
DNA: TGTGCTAGTGGTTTGTCCCCCGGGATCGAGGGGGAGCTGTTTTTT; CDR3: CASGLSPGIEGELFF; J: TRBJ2-2; D: .; V: TRBV12-5; size: .
DNA: TGTGCCACCTGCACTCACAATTCCCGGACTAGACAAACCGGGGAGCTGTTTTTT; CDR3: CATCTHNSRTRQTGELFF; J: TRBJ2-2; D: TRBD2; V: TRBV3-1; size: .
DNA: TGCGCCAGCAGCTCTATAGTCAATGAGCAGTTCTTC; CDR3: CASSSIVNEQFF; J: TRBJ2-1; D: .; V: TRBV4-1; size: .
DNA: TGTGCCAGCAGTTATCAACGGAGGGGGGAGCCCACAGATACGCAGTATTTT; CDR3: CASSYQRRGEPTDTQYF; J: TRBJ2-3; D: .; V: TRBV6-9; size: few
DNA: TGTGACAGCAGCGTAGATAGAGTCGATGAGCAGTTCTTC; CDR3: CDSSVDRVDEQFF; J: TRBJ2-1; D: .; V: TRBV9; size: .
DNA: TGCGCCAGCCGCTCGGTAATTAACACCGGGGAGCTGTTTTTT; CDR3: CASRSVINTGELFF; J: TRBJ2-2; D: .; V: TRBV5-1; size: many
DNA: TGTGCCAGCAGCCAAGATGACTCGGTGCCTCTTACGCAGTATTTT; CDR3: CASSQDDSVPLTQYF; J: TRBJ2-3; D: .; V: TRBV14; size: .
DNA: TGTGCCACCAGTGATTTGCACTTTTGTCCGTTCTTC; CDR3: CATSDLHFCPFF; J: TRBJ2-1; D: .; V: TRBV24-1; size: many
DNA: TGCAGCGTTGCTGGGACCATGAACACTGAAGCTTTCTTT; CDR3: CSVAGTMNTEAFF; J: TRBJ1-1; D: .; V: TRBV29-1; size: few
DNA: TGCAGCGTGATGGACAGGGGCGATCAGCCCCAGCATTTT; CDR3: CSVMDRGDQPQHF; J: TRBJ1-5; D: TRBD1; V: TRBV29-1; size: few
DNA: TGTGCCAGCAGCTTGGCCATTGGGACGGGAATGTTGGGGCGAACAGATACGCAGTATTTT; CDR3: CASSLAIGTGMLGRTDTQYF; J: TRBJ2-3; D: .; V: TRBV5-4; size: many
DNA: TGCAGTGCTACCCAGGGTTACGAGCAGTACTTC; CDR3: CSATQGYEQYF; J: TRBJ2-7; D: .; V: TRBV20-1; size: .
DNA: TGTGCCAGCAGTTCGTTTCACACCCGCTCCTACAATGAGCAGTTCTTC; CDR3: CASSSFHTRSYNEQFF; J: TRBJ2-1; D: .; V: TRBV12-3/TRBV12-4; size: .
DNA: TGTGCCAGCAGCTCCGTGACTAGGTATGACAATGAGCAGTTCTTC; CDR3: CASSSVTRYDNEQFF; J: TRBJ2-1; D: .; V: TRBV7-9; size: .
DNA: TGTGCCAGCAGCCCAGTAGCGGGAGTGGCCTACAATGAGCAGTTCTTC; CDR3: CASSPVAGVAYNEQFF; J: TRBJ2-1; D: TRBD2; V: TRBV28; size: many
DNA: TGCGCCAGCAGTGAGTGGGCTAGCGGGAGCCGGTACAATGAGCAGTTCTTC; CDR3: CASSEWASGSRYNEQFF; J: TRBJ2-1; D: TRBD2; V: TRBV10-2; size: few
DNA: TGCGCCAGCAGCTTGGTGGGGGACCACTCCTACGAGCAGTACTTC; CDR3: CASSLVGDHSYEQYF; J: TRBJ2-7; D: .; V: TRBV5-1; size: .
DNA: TGTGCCAGCAGCAACCTAGGGCGGGATACGCAGTATTTT; CDR3: CASSNLGRDTQYF; J: TRBJ2-3; D: .; V: TRBV11-2; size: .
DNA: TGTGCCAGCAGGGGGACAGGGAGGAATGAGCAGTTCTTC; CDR3: CASRGTGRNEQFF; J: TRBJ2-1; D: TRBD1; V: TRBV27; size: many
DNA: TGCGCCAGCAGCTTGAAGCCCCGGACTAGCCCGACCTACGAGCAGTACTTC; CDR3: CASSLKPRTSPTYEQYF; J: TRBJ2-7; D: TRBD2; V: TRBV5-1; size: many
DNA: TGTGCCAGCAGCTCTTATCATCCGGGGGCCGATGGATCACCCCTCCACTTT; CDR3: CASSSYHPGADGSPLHF; J: TRBJ1-6; D: .; V: TRBV12-3/TRBV12-4; size: .
DNA: TGTGCCAGCGGCCGCTCGCCCCGTAGCGGGTTCTCGAACACCGGGGAGCTGTTTTTT; CDR3: CASGRSPRSGFSNTGELFF; J: TRBJ2-2; D: TRBD2; V: TRBV7-8; size: few
DNA: TGTGCCACCAGTGATTTGCGAAATCCTCCAGTCGGGAACACCGGGGAGCTGTTTTTT; CDR3: CATSDLRNPPVGNTGELFF; J: TRBJ2-2; D: .; V: TRBV24-1; size: .
DNA: TGCAGTGCTAGTAGGGGTGGCAGGGGTGATGGCTACACCTTC; CDR3: CSASRGGRGDGYTF; J: TRBJ1-2; D: .; V: TRBV20-1; size: .
DNA: TGTGCCAGCAGCCAGTTGGGAGGGGATGGCACCGGGGAGCTGTTTTTT; CDR3: CASSQLGGDGTGELFF; J: TRBJ2-2; D: TRBD2; V: TRBV3-1; size: .
DNA: TGCAGTGCTAGAGGTCCGCGGGAGGGGAGCTCCTACAATGAGCAGTTCTTC; CDR3: CSARGPREGSSYNEQFF; J: TRBJ2-1; D: TRBD2; V: TRBV20-1; size: few
DNA: TGCGCCAGCAGCCAAGCACAGGGAAGGAACCCGTACTTC; CDR3: CASSQAQGRNPYF; J: TRBJ2-7; D: .; V: TRBV4-1; size: few
DNA: TGTGCCAGCGGGGGGCGACAGCGCACAGATACGCAGTATTTT; CDR3: CASGGRQRTDTQYF; J: TRBJ2-3; D: .; V: TRBV7-9; size: few
DNA: TGTGCCAGCAGTTGGGGGACTGGTTACAATGAGCAGTTCTTC; CDR3: CASSWGTGYNEQFF; J: TRBJ2-1; D: .; V: TRBV12-3/TRBV12-4; size: .
DNA: TGCGCCAGCAGCTTATTAACGGGCTTTTATGGCTACACCTTC; CDR3: CASSLLTGFYGYTF; J: TRBJ1-2; D: .; V: TRBV5-1; size: few
DNA: TGCAGTGCTAGATCAGGGGAGCTAGCCAAAAACATTCAGTACTTC; CDR3: CSARSGELAKNIQYF; J: TRBJ2-4; D: .; V: TRBV20-1; size: .
DNA: TGCGCCAGCAGTTTGACGGGTAGGCCTTCCTACGAGCAGTACTTC; CDR3: CASSLTGRPSYEQYF; J: TRBJ2-7; D: .; V: TRBV5-1; size: few
DNA: TGTGCCACCAGCAGAGACCGGACCTACGAGCAGTACTTC; CDR3: CATSRDRTYEQYF; J: TRBJ2-7; D: .; V: TRBV15; size: few
DNA: TGTGCCAGCAGCGCATTAGATACGCAGTATTTT; CDR3: CASSALDTQYF; J: TRBJ2-3; D: .; V: TRBV3-1; size: many
DNA: TGTGCCAGCTCACCACTGGCCCTAGCGGGAGACCATGAGCAGTTCTTC; CDR3: CASSPLALAGDHEQFF; J: TRBJ2-1; D: TRBD2; V: TRBV18; size: few
DNA: TGTGCCAGCTCACCCTCCCGAGGCCAGGCTAGCAAGCAGTACTTC; CDR3: CASSPSRGQASKQYF; J: TRBJ2-7; D: .; V: TRBV18; size: few
DNA: TGTGCCAGCAGTTTATTGTGGGGGTCAGAGACCCAGTACTTC; CDR3: CASSLLWGSETQYF; J: TRBJ2-5; D: .; V: TRBV27; size: .
DNA: TGTGCCAGCAGCTTTAGACAGGCAGGTGAAAAACTGTTTTTT; CDR3: CASSFRQAGEKLFF; J: TRBJ1-4; D: .; V: TRBV5-6; size: .
DNA: TGCAGTGCTCCGACTCGCCGGAGAGCTAACTATGGCTACACCTTC; CDR3: CSAPTRRRANYGYTF; J: TRBJ1-2; D: .; V: TRBV20-1; size: .
DNA: TGTGCCAGCAGCAAGTCAGGGTATGGCCGGGAAGGTAAAAGGCCCCAGTACTTC; CDR3: CASSKSGYGREGKRPQYF; J: TRBJ2-5; D: .; V: TRBV21-1; size: once
DNA: TGTGCCAGCAGTTCCTCACACCGGGGGGGATCCTACGAGCAGTACTTC; CDR3: CASSSSHRGGSYEQYF; J: TRBJ2-7; D: TRBD2; V: TRBV27; size: .
DNA: TGCAGTGCTAGATCGGACACCGCCGGCTACAATGAGCAGTTCTTC; CDR3: CSARSDTAGYNEQFF; J: TRBJ2-1; D: .; V: TRBV20-1; size: .
DNA: TGTGCCAGCAGGGGGGACTATTTTTACAATGAGCAGTTCTTC; CDR3: CASRGDYFYNEQFF; J: TRBJ2-1; D: TRBD2; V: TRBV6-2/TRBV6-3; size: few
DNA: TGCAGCGTTGGGGTACTAAGCCTGAGTGAAGCTTTCTTT; CDR3: CSVGVLSLSEAFF; J: TRBJ1-1; D: .; V: TRBV29-1; size: many
DNA: TGTGCCACCAGTGATTTGAACTTAGAGCAGTTCTTC; CDR3: CATSDLNLEQFF; J: TRBJ2-1; D: .; V: TRBV24-1; size: many
DNA: TGCGCCAGCAGCTGGGCAAACGAGCAGTACTTC; CDR3: CASSWANEQYF; J: TRBJ2-7; D: .; V: TRBV5-1; size: .
DNA: TGTGCCAGCAGCTCCTCGTCTAGCGCAGATACGCAGTATTTT; CDR3: CASSSSSSADTQYF; J: TRBJ2-3; D: .; V: TRBV7-3; size: .
DNA: TGTGCCAGCAGTTTAGGAGCGGAGAGCTCCTACGAGCAGTACTTC; CDR3: CASSLGAESSYEQYF; J: TRBJ2-7; D: .; V: TRBV12-3/TRBV12-4; size: few
DNA: TGCGCCAGCAGCTTGGCCTGGACTAGTATACATGAGCAGTTCTTC; CDR3: CASSLAWTSIHEQFF; J: TRBJ2-1; D: TRBD2; V: TRBV5-1; size: .
DNA: TGCAGCGTTTCGGGTAGCGGGAGATTCACAGATACGCAGTATTTT; CDR3: CSVSGSGRFTDTQYF; J: TRBJ2-3; D: TRBD2; V: TRBV29-1; size: few
DNA: TGTGCCAGCCAATACAGGGTTGGACAGAAAAACATTCAGTACTTC; CDR3: CASQYRVGQKNIQYF; J: TRBJ2-4; D: .; V: TRBV2; size: many
DNA: TGTGCCAGCAGCTTCCCAGGACAGGATCAGCCCCAGCATTTT; CDR3: CASSFPGQDQPQHF; J: TRBJ1-5; D: TRBD1; V: TRBV11-2; size: few